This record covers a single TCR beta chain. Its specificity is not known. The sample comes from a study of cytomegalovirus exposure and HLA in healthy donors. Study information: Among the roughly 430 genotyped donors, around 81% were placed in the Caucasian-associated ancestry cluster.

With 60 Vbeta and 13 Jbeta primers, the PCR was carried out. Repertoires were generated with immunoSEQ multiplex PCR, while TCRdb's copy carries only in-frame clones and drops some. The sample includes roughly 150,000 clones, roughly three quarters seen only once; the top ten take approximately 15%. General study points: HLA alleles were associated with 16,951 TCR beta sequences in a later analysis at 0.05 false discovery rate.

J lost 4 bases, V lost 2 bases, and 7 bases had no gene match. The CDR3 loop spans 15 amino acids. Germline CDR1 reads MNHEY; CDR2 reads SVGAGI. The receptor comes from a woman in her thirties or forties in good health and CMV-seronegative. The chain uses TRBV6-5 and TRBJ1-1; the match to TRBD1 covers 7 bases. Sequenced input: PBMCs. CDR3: CASSYPMTGFTEAFF. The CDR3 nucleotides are TGTGCCAGCAGTTACCCAATGACAGGGTTCACTGAAGCTTTCTTT.